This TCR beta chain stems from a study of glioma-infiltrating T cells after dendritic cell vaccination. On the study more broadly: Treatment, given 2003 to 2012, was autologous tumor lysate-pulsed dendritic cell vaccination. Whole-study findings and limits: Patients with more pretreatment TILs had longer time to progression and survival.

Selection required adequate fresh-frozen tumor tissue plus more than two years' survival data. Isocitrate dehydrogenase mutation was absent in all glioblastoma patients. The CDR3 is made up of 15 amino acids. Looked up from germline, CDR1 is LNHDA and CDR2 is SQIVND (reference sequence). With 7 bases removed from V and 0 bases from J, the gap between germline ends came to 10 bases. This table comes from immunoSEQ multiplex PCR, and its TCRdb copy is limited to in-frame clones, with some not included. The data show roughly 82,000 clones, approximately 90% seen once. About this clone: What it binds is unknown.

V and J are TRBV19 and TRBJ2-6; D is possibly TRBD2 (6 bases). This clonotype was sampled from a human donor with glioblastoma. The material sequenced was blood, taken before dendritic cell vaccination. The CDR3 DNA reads TGTGCCAGTATGCGGGGCGGCTCTGGGGCCAACGTCCTGACTTTC. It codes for CASMRGGSGANVLTF.